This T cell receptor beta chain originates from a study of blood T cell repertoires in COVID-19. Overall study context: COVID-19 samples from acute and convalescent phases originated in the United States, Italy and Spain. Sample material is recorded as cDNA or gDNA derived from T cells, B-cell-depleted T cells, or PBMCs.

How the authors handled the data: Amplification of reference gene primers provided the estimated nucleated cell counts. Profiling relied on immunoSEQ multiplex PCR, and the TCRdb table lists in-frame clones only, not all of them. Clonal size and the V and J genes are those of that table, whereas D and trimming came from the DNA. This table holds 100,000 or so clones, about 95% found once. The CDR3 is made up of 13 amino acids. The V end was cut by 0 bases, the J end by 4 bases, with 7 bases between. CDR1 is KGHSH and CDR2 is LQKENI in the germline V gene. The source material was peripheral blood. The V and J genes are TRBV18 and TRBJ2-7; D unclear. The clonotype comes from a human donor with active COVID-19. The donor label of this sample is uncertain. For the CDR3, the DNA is TGTGCCAGCTCACCACCTAACAGTTACGAGCAGTACTTC. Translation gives CASSPPNSYEQYF.